Below, 30 T cell receptor beta chains from the same sample are listed, as sequenced in a study of graft-versus-host responses after intestinal transplantation. Assay used: immunoSEQ multiplex PCR; TCRdb lists only in-frame clones, some missing. The repertoire holds about 100,000 clones, with roughly 87% as singletons. Their cognate antigens are unknown. Sample: unstimulated CD4+ T cells sorted from spleen or lymph node cells, taken before transplant. These receptors came from a human donor who was the organ donor for an intestinal transplant.

This clone is a singleton in its sample. The V and J genes are TRBV10-3 and TRBJ1-2, with D perhaps TRBD1 (5 bases). CDR3 size: 17 residues. In germline, CDR1 is ENHRY, CDR2 SYGVKD. V lost 2 bases, J lost 5 bases, and 21 bases lay in between. CDR3 in DNA: TGTGCCATCAGTGAGCCTCCGGAGGGCAAACGGGGGTATGGCTACACCTTC. Its protein product is CAISEPPEGKRGYGYTF.

Only a few counts were recorded for this clone. The rearrangement uses TRBV5-4 and TRBJ1-2; unclear D gene. The germline V and J ends were trimmed by 4 bases and 1 base, with 8 bases remaining between them. CDR3 size: 13 residues. Germline assignment: CDR1 SGHNT and CDR2 YYREEE (reference sequence). In DNA form, the CDR3 reads TGTGCCAGCAGCCAGGACGGTAACTATGGCTACACCTTC. It yields the protein CASSQDGNYGYTF.

The gene calls are TRBV13 and TRBJ1-6, with 7 bases that match TRBD1. The V gene's germline CDR1 is PRHDT and CDR2 FYEKMQ (reference sequence). This CDR3 has 17 residues. Unmatched junction bases numbered 12, after V lost 5 bases and J lost 5 bases. CDR3 DNA: TGTGCCAGCAGCCTAAACCCCCAGACAGGGCATAATTCACCCCTCCACTTT. Its translation is CASSLNPQTGHNSPLHF.

J is TRBJ2-5 and V is TRBV11-3; 8 bases agree with TRBD1. The CDR3 spans 15 residues. Germline loops: CDR1 SGHNT, CDR2 YENEEA. V shed 2 bases and J 4 bases; nucleotides not matched to a gene: 6. In DNA form, the CDR3 reads TGTGCCAGCAGCTTAACAGGACAGGGAACAGAGACCCAGTACTTC. Translating gives CASSLTGQGTETQYF.

The chain has TRBV5-1 and TRBJ2-1, with D perhaps TRBD2 (5 bases). Between the trimmed V and J ends, which lost 0 bases and 8 bases, there was a span of 18 bases. This CDR3 contains 16 residues. In germline, CDR1 is SGHRS, CDR2 YFSETQ. CDR3 DNA: TGCGCCAGCAGCTTGGTCACGAAAACACTAGGAGATGAGCAGTTCTTC. It translates to CASSLVTKTLGDEQFF.

The rearrangement joins TRBV7-2 to TRBJ1-2; D is perhaps TRBD1 (5 bases). The CDR3 spans 15 residues. Deletions cut 5 bases from V and 0 bases from J, with 13 bases between. Germline CDR1 and CDR2: SGHTA and FQGNSA. This CDR3 is CASSQGLPANYGYTF. CDR3 bases: TGTGCCAGCAGCCAGGGACTCCCAGCTAACTATGGCTACACCTTC.

This sequence joins TRBV23-1 and TRBJ2-7, with D perhaps matching TRBD2 (7 bases). TRBV23-1 is recorded as an ORF, its role being uncertain. This CDR3 contains 11 residues. V was pared by 7 bases and J by 7 bases, with 11 bases between. The chain's CDR3 is CASKGGREQYF. In nucleotides, the CDR3 is TGCGCCAGCAAGGGGGGGCGGGAGCAGTACTTC.

The chain links TRBV10-3 to TRBJ2-5, with 7 bases matching TRBD2. The J call may not be correct, given that the DNA end is closer to TRBJ2-7. The CDR3 is 15 residues long. From germline, CDR1 is ENHRY and CDR2 SYGVKD. DNA of the CDR3: TGTGCCATCAGTGAGAGCGGGAAAGGGTCCTACGAGCAGTACTTC. Translation gives CAISESGKGSYEQYF.

The chain couples TRBV29-1 to TRBJ2-1, with unresolved D. There are 11 residues in the CDR3. Trimming left V 2 bases short and J 8 bases short, with 7 bases between. The germline V gene has CDR1 SQVTM and CDR2 ANQGSEA. DNA of the CDR3: TGCAGCGTTGAACGTGGGGATGAGCAGTTCTTC. Residues: CSVERGDEQFF.

The CDR3 coding sequence is TGTGCCAGCAGTTTGTACCAAGAGACCCAGTACTTC. Its protein product is CASSLYQETQYF. The chain couples TRBV28 to TRBJ2-5; no reliable D call. The CDR3 runs to 12 residues. Germline lookup yields CDR1 MDHEN and CDR2 SYDVKM. The V end was cut by 3 bases, the J end by 0 bases, with 2 bases between.

The V gene is TRBV28, the J gene TRBJ1-4; TRBD1 matches 9 bases. This CDR3 is 14 amino acids long. Germline values: CDR1 MDHEN, CDR2 SYDVKM. The junction had 7 bases not matched to a gene; V was cut back by 5 bases and J by 9 bases. In DNA form, the CDR3 reads TGTGCCAGCAGTCCAGGGACAGGGACAAAAAAACTGTTTTTT. Amino acids: CASSPGTGTKKLFF.

The chain has TRBV28 and TRBJ2-7; D is ambiguous. V lost 1 base and J 3 bases, leaving 10 bases between the germline ends. Per the germline V gene, CDR1 is MDHEN and CDR2 is SYDVKM. The CDR3 extends over 14 amino acids. CDR3 loop: CASSLSGSNYEQYF. In DNA form, the CDR3 reads TGTGCCAGCAGTTTATCTGGATCCAACTACGAGCAGTACTTC.

The V and J genes are TRBV19 and TRBJ1-4; 8 nucleotides match TRBD1. The length of the CDR3 is 14 residues. Germline loops: CDR1 LNHDA, CDR2 SQIVND (reference sequence). The V and J ends lost 5 bases and 8 bases, in that order; junction bases with no gene match: 7. The CDR3 nucleotides read TGTGCCAGTAGTCAGACAGGGGCAGGAGAAAAACTGTTTTTT. The encoded protein is CASSQTGAGEKLFF.

The chain recombines TRBV5-4 with TRBJ2-1; 14 bases align to TRBD2. CDR1 and CDR2 (germline): SGHNT, YYREEE (reference sequence). V dropped 1 base and J dropped 7; count of bases not matched to a gene: 4. The CDR3 is made up of 16 amino acids. The CDR3 region has the DNA TGTGCCAGCAGCTTGCCCCGACTAGCGGGGGGGAATGAGCAGTTCTTC. This sequence encodes CASSLPRLAGGNEQFF.

The chain employs TRBV27 and TRBJ2-7; D tentatively reads TRBD1 or TRBD2 (5 bases each). This CDR3 comprises 17 residues. V lost 5 bases to trimming and J lost 2 bases, with 22 bases between them. In germline, CDR1 is MNHEY, CDR2 SMNVEV (reference sequence). The CDR3 sequence: CASSARDKIQGPYEQYF. The CDR3 DNA sequence: TGTGCCAGCAGTGCGAGGGATAAGATTCAGGGCCCCTACGAGCAGTACTTC.

This chain joins TRBV7-9 and TRBJ2-4; D is ambiguous. CDR1 and CDR2 from the germline V gene are SEHNR and FQNEAQ (reference sequence). The V end was cut by 1 base, the J end by 2 bases, with 9 bases between. There are 15 residues in the CDR3. The CDR3 protein is CASSLGGPTKNIQYF. The CDR3 region has the DNA TGTGCCAGCAGCTTAGGAGGTCCGACCAAAAACATTCAGTACTTC.

This chain connects TRBV28 to TRBJ1-1; D possibly corresponds to TRBD1 (5 bases). V dropped 4 bases and J dropped 1 base, with 22 bases sitting between them. Germline CDR1 reads MDHEN; CDR2 reads SYDVKM. The length of the CDR3 is 18 residues. The CDR3 DNA reads as TGTGCCAGCAGTTGGACCGGACAACCTGCTGATCAGAACACTGAAGCTTTCTTT. It codes for CASSWTGQPADQNTEAFF.

The chain joins TRBV5-1 to TRBJ1-1, with 9 positions matching TRBD1. Germline values: CDR1 SGHRS, CDR2 YFSETQ. The CDR3 consists of 18 residues. Trimming took 3 bases from V and 1 from J; bases not matched to a gene: 13. The CDR3 coding sequence is TGCGCCAGCAGCTGGACTACCGGGACAGGGTATCGGAACACTGAAGCTTTCTTT. This encodes CASSWTTGTGYRNTEAFF. The full variable domain, with the rest looked up from reference TRBV5-1 and TRBJ1-1, is KAGVTQTPRYLIKTRGQQVTLSCSPISGHRSVSWYQQTPGQGLQFLFEYFSETQRNKGNFPGRFSGRQFSNSRSEMNVSTLELGDSALYLCASSWTTGTGYRNTEAFFGQGTRLTVV.

The chain joins TRBV5-4 to TRBJ2-5; a weak D match, TRBD2 (5 bases). Trimming removed 2 bases at V and 5 bases at J, with 13 bases between. The germline V gene encodes CDR1 SGHNT and CDR2 YYREEE (reference sequence). CDR3 size: 14 residues. CDR3 coding DNA: TGTGCCAGCAGCTTACAACTAGGGCAGGAGACCCAGTACTTC. The encoded protein is CASSLQLGQETQYF.

The V and J genes are TRBV4-1 and TRBJ2-2; 9 nucleotides agree with TRBD1. The V and J ends lost 3 bases and 6 bases, in that order; junction bases with no gene match: 11. The CDR3 length is 17 residues. Germline loops: CDR1 MGHRA, CDR2 YSYEKL. The CDR3 reads CASSQDRGQGISGELFF. The CDR3 nucleotides read TGCGCCAGCAGCCAGGACCGGGGACAGGGCATTTCCGGGGAGCTGTTTTTT.

This chain connects TRBV4-1 to TRBJ1-2; D is possibly TRBD1 (6 bases). V gave up 4 bases and J gave up 8 bases, with 26 bases separating them. CDR3 length: 17 amino acids. Germline lookup yields CDR1 MGHRA and CDR2 YSYEKL. The CDR3 spells CASSRGATQRGFLGYTF. CDR3 DNA sequence: TGCGCCAGCAGCCGGGGGGCAACGCAGCGGGGGTTTTTGGGCTACACCTTC.

The sample holds a few counts of this clone. The chain combines TRBV14 with TRBJ2-1; D is uncertain. Germline V gives CDR1 SGHDN, CDR2 FVKESK. The CDR3 totals 12 residues. Trimming took off 1 base at V and 10 bases at J, with 8 bases between the two ends. The CDR3 sequence is CASSQGGTEQFF. As DNA, the CDR3 is TGTGCCAGCAGCCAAGGCGGAACAGAGCAGTTCTTC.

V usage is TRBV30 and J usage is TRBJ1-2, with D hard to call. Germline V gives CDR1 GTSNPN, CDR2 SVGIG (reference sequence). The CDR3 loop spans 11 amino acids. Trimming left V 0 bases short and J 6 bases short, with 5 bases between. CDR3 DNA sequence: TGTGCCTGGAGTGTAAAGGATGGCTACACCTTC. Protein product: CAWSVKDGYTF.

V is TRBV30 and J is TRBJ2-3; 15 nucleotides align to TRBD2. Germline CDR1 GTSNPN, CDR2 SVGIG (reference sequence). Trimming cost V 4 bases and J 1 base; bases outside gene matches: 9. The CDR3 extends over 18 amino acids. The DNA for the CDR3 is TGTGCCTGGACCCCCGGACTAGCGGGGGGGCGGGGCACAGATACGCAGTATTTT. The encoded protein is CAWTPGLAGGRGTDTQYF.

J is TRBJ1-1 and V is TRBV5-1; a possible D gene is TRBD1 (5 bases). CDR3 length: 13 residues. CDR1 SGHRS and CDR2 YFSETQ come from the germline V gene. Trimming shortened V by 2 bases and J by 3 bases, and 8 bases separated the two germline ends. DNA for the CDR3: TGCGCCAGCAGCTTCGACAGACACACTGAAGCTTTCTTT. Residues: CASSFDRHTEAFF.

The chain combines TRBV6-1 with TRBJ2-7; D is unresolved. Germline V gives CDR1 MNHNS, CDR2 SASEGT. The CDR3 sequence is 13 residues long. The V gene lost 1 base and the J gene lost 3 bases, with 7 bases spanning the gap. The CDR3 here is CASSEGGYYEQYF. The CDR3 DNA follows: TGTGCCAGCAGTGAAGGGGGATACTACGAGCAGTACTTC.

This chain connects TRBV28 to TRBJ2-1; D remains unclear. The CDR3 has 13 amino acids. Per the germline V gene, CDR1 is MDHEN and CDR2 is SYDVKM. Deletions cut 5 bases from V and 4 bases from J, with 9 bases between. The CDR3 region has the DNA TGTGCCAGCAGTATAGACAAGTACAATGAGCAGTTCTTC. It translates to CASSIDKYNEQFF.

This clone was observed a handful of times. The rearrangement joins TRBV6-5 to TRBJ2-7; TRBD1 agrees at 9 bases. V dropped 6 bases and J dropped 1; count of bases not matched to a gene: 4. The CDR3 runs 14 residues. The germline gives CDR1 MNHEY, CDR2 SVGAGI. The CDR3 here is CASRRGTGSYEQYF. The CDR3 nucleotides read TGTGCCAGCAGGAGGGGGACAGGGTCCTACGAGCAGTACTTC.

This clone was detected only once. The V gene is TRBV7-8, the J gene TRBJ2-1; D assignment may be TRBD1 or TRBD2 (6 bases each). Germline-derived CDR1 and CDR2 are SGHVS and FQNEAQ. V was trimmed by 1 base and J by 7 bases, leaving 23 bases between them. The CDR3 contains 18 residues. CDR3 sequence (DNA): TGTGCCAGCAGCTTAGACAACGAACCCAGGGGAGGAGGGAATGAGCAGTTCTTC. It codes for CASSLDNEPRGGGNEQFF.

The chain recombines TRBV5-1 with TRBJ2-2; D is possibly TRBD1 (6 bases). This CDR3 comprises 14 residues. With 5 bases removed from V and 6 bases from J, the gap between germline ends came to 14 bases. CDR1 SGHRS and CDR2 YFSETQ come from the germline V gene. CDR3 DNA sequence: TGCGCCAGCAGACTGACAGGTTCCTCCGGGGAGCTGTTTTTT. It is translated as CASRLTGSSGELFF.